Included here is one T cell receptor (beta chain) sequence, with context. The source of the sample is a study of blood T cell repertoires in COVID-19. Study overall: PBMCs, B-cell-depleted T cells, or T cells provided the cDNA or gDNA that made up the material.

Here immunoSEQ multiplex PCR was the method, and the copy in TCRdb shows in-frame clones only, minus some. The sample has about 190,000 clones, around 84% seen once; the top ten hold more than 2.5%. Per the germline V gene, CDR1 is MDHEN and CDR2 is SYDVKM. The V gene lost 1 base and the J gene lost 0 bases, with 13 bases spanning the gap. This CDR3 region has 17 residues. The material sequenced was PBMCs or T cells enriched from blood (not recorded which). The rearrangement links TRBV28 to TRBJ1-5; D unclear. The sequence came from a young woman who had recovered from COVID-19. The chain's CDR3 is CASSLFTARYSNQPQHF. The CDR3 nucleotides are TGTGCCAGCAGTTTATTTACAGCCCGGTATAGCAATCAGCCCCAGCATTTT.